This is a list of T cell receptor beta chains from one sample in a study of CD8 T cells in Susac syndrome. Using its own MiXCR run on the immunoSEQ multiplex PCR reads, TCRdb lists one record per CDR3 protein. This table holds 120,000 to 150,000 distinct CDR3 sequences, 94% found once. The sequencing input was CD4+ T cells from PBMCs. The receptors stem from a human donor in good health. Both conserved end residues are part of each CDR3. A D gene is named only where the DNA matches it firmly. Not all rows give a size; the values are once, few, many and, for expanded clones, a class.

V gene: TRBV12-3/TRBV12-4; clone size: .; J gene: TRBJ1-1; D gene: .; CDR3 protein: CASSLELSTEAFF; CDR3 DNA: TGTGCCAGCAGTTTAGAGCTGAGCACTGAAGCTTTCTTT
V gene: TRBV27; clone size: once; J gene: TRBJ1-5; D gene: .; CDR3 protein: CASTPLGGLGQPQHF; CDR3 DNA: TGTGCCAGCACCCCCCTGGGGGGGCTGGGTCAGCCCCAGCATTTT
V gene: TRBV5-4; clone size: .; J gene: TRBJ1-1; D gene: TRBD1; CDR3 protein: CASSLDLNRGYTEAFF; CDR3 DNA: TGTGCCAGCAGCTTGGATTTGAACAGGGGGTACACTGAAGCTTTCTTT
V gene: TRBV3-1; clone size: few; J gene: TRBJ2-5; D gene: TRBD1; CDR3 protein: CASSQDRRTGQYF; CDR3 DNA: TGTGCCAGCAGCCAAGACAGGAGGACAGGCCAGTACTTC
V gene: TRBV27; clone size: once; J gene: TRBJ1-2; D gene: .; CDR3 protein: CASSFVSGNYGYTF; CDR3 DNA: TGTGCCAGCAGTTTCGTTTCAGGAAACTATGGCTACACCTTC
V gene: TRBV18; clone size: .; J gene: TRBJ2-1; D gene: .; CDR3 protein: CASSPSLYNEQFF; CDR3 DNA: TGTGCCAGCTCACCTTCGTTGTACAATGAGCAGTTCTTC
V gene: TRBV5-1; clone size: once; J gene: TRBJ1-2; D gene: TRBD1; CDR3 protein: CASSPQGQGGGYTF; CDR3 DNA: TGCGCCAGCAGTCCCCAAGGACAGGGCGGTGGCTACACCTTC
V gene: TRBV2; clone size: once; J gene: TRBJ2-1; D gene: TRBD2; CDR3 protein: CASRLAGDEQFF; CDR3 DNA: TGTGCCAGCCGACTAGCGGGCGATGAGCAGTTCTTC
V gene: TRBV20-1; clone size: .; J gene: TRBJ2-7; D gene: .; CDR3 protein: CSASPQLVAYEQYF; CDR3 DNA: TGCAGTGCTAGCCCCCAACTAGTGGCCTACGAGCAGTACTTC
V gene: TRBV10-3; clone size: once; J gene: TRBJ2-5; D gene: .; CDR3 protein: CAISVGLGETQYF; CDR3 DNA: TGTGCCATCAGTGTAGGTTTGGGAGAGACCCAGTACTTC
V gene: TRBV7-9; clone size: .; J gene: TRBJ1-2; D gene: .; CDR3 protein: CASSSAAGQNYGYTF; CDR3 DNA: TGTGCCAGCAGCTCCGCCGCCGGACAGAACTATGGCTACACCTTC
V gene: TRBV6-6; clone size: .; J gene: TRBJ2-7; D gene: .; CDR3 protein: CASSPGPIPYEQYF; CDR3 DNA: TGTGCCAGCAGTCCGGGACCCATCCCCTACGAGCAGTACTTC
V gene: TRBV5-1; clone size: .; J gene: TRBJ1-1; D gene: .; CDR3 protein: CASSGPDTEAFF; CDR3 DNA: TGCGCCAGCAGCGGTCCGGACACTGAAGCTTTCTTT
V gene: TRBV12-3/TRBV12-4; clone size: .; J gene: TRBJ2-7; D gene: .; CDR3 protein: CASSSESREQYF; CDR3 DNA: TGTGCCAGCAGCTCCGAGAGTCGGGAGCAGTACTTC
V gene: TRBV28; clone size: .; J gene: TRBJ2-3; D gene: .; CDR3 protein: CASSPQASTDTQYF; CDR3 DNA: TGTGCCAGCAGTCCGCAGGCTAGCACAGATACGCAGTATTTT
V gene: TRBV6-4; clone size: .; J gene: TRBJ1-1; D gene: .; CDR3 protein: CASSDGTASTEAFF; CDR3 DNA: TGTGCCAGCAGTGACGGGACGGCTTCGACTGAAGCTTTCTTT
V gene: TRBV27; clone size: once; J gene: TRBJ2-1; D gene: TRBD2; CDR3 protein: CASRERAGGAYNEQFF; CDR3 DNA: TGTGCCAGCAGGGAAAGAGCGGGAGGAGCATACAATGAGCAGTTCTTC
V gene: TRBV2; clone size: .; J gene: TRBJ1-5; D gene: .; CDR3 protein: CASSEQDNQPQHF; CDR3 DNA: TGTGCCAGCAGTGAACAGGACAATCAGCCCCAGCATTTT
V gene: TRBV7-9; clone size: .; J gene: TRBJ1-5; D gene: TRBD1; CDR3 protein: CASSLAPGQGENQPQHF; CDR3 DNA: TGTGCCAGCAGCTTAGCCCCGGGACAGGGCGAAAATCAGCCCCAGCATTTT
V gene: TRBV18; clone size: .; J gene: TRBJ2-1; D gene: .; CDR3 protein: CASSPAVPGEQFF; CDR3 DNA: TGTGCCAGCTCACCAGCGGTTCCGGGAGAGCAGTTCTTC
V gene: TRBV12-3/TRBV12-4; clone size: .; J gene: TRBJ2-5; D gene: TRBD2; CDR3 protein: CASSFRLAGSQETQYF; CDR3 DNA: TGTGCCAGCAGTTTCCGACTAGCGGGTTCCCAAGAGACCCAGTACTTC
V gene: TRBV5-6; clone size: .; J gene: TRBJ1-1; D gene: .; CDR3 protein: CASSFRDQQGAFF; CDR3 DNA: TGTGCCAGCAGCTTTAGGGACCAGCAAGGGGCTTTCTTT
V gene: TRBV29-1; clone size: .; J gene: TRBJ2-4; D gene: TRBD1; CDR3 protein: CSAIGTENLAKNIQYF; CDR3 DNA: TGCAGCGCAATCGGGACAGAGAATTTAGCCAAAAACATTCAGTACTTC
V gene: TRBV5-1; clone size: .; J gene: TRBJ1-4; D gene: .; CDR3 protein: CASSHSATNEKLFF; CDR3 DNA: TGCGCCAGCAGCCACAGTGCAACTAATGAAAAACTGTTTTTT
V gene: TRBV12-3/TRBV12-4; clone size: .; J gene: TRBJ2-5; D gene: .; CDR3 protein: CASSNFRETQYF; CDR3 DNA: TGTGCCAGCAGTAACTTTCGGGAGACCCAGTACTTC
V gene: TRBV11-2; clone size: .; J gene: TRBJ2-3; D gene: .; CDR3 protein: CASSYPGRLRTDTQYF; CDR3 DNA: TGTGCCAGCAGCTACCCCGGGAGACTGCGCACAGATACGCAGTATTTT
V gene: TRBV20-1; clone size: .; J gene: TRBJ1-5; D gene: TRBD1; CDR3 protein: CSASEDRTYSNQPQHF; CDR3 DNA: TGCAGTGCTAGTGAGGACAGGACCTATAGCAATCAGCCCCAGCATTTT
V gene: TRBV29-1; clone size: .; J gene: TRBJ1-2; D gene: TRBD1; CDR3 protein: CSGADRGAGYTF; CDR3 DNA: TGCAGCGGGGCGGACAGGGGAGCTGGCTACACCTTC
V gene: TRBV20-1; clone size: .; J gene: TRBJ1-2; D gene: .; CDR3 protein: CSALRGTYGYTF; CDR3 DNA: TGCAGTGCCCTACGGGGGACCTATGGCTACACCTTC
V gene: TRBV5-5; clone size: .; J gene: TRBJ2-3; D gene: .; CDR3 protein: CASSLDPMGTDTQYF; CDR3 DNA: TGTGCCAGCAGCTTGGATCCGATGGGCACAGATACGCAGTATTTT
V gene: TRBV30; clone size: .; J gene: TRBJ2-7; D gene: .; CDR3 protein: CAWRRTGLLRSYEQYF; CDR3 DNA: TGTGCCTGGAGAAGGACTGGACTACTCCGCTCCTACGAGCAGTACTTC
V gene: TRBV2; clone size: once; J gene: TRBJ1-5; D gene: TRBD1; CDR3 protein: CASSLTGGVNQPQHF; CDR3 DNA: TGTGCCAGCAGCCTTACAGGGGGAGTAAATCAGCCCCAGCATTTT
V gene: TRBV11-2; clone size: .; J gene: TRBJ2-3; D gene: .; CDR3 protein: CASSLGAGSTDTQYF; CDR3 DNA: TGTGCCAGCAGCTTAGGGGCAGGTAGCACAGATACGCAGTATTTT
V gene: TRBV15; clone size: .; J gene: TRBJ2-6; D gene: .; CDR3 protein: CATSRSLGAADSGANVLTF; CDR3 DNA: TGTGCCACCAGCCGCTCCCTCGGGGCTGCCGATTCCGGGGCCAACGTCCTGACTTTC
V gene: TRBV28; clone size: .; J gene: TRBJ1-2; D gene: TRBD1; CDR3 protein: CASRSPGQGASSYGYTF; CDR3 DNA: TGTGCCAGCAGATCGCCCGGACAGGGGGCTTCCAGCTATGGCTACACCTTC
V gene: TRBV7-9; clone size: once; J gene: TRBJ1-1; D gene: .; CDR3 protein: CASSVRGYDTEAFF; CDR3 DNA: TGTGCCAGCAGCGTCAGGGGATATGACACTGAAGCTTTCTTT
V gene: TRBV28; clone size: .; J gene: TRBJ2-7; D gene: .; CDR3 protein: CASSPDPRTYEQYF; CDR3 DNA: TGTGCCAGCAGTCCGGACCCCAGGACCTACGAGCAGTACTTC
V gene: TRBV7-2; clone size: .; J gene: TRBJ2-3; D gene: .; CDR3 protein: CASSLGGATDTQYF; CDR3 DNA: TGTGCCAGCAGCTTAGGGGGGGCCACAGATACGCAGTATTTT
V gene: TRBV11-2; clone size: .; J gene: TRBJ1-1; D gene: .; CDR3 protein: CASSYYRVGGTEAFF; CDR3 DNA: TGTGCCAGCAGCTACTACAGGGTTGGGGGGACTGAAGCTTTCTTT
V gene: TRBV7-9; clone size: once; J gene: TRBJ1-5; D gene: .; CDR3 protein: CASSPQTRNQPQHF; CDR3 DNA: TGTGCCAGCAGCCCTCAGACGAGAAATCAGCCCCAGCATTTT
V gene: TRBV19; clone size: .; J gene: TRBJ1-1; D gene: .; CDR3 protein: CASDPGSLNTEAFF; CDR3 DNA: TGTGCCAGCGACCCGGGCAGCTTGAACACTGAAGCTTTCTTT
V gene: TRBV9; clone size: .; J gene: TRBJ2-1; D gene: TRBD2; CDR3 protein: CASSPSAGRAKNEQFF; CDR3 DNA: TGTGCCAGCAGCCCCAGCGCGGGGAGGGCTAAAAATGAGCAGTTCTTC
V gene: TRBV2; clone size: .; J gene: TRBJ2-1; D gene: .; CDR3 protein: CASSEPWDRGIYNEQFF; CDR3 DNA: TGTGCCAGCAGTGAACCCTGGGACCGAGGTATCTACAATGAGCAGTTCTTC
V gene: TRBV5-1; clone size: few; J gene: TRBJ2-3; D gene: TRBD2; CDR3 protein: CASSPQAGGRDTQYF; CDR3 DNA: TGCGCCAGCAGCCCGCAAGCGGGAGGACGGGATACGCAGTATTTT
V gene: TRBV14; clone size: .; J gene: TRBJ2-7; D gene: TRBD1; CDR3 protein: CASSQNRGNEQYF; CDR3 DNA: TGTGCCAGCAGCCAGAACAGGGGTAACGAGCAGTACTTC
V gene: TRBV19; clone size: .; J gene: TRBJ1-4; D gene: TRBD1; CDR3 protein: CASKDRDNEKLFF; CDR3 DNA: TGTGCCAGTAAGGACAGGGACAATGAAAAACTGTTTTTT
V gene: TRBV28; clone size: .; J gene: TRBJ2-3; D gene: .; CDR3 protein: CASSFLLPGHLTDTQYF; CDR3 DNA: TGTGCCAGCAGTTTCCTACTCCCGGGACATCTTACAGATACGCAGTATTTT
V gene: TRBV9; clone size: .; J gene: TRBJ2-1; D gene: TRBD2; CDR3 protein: CASSVTSGTYNEQFF; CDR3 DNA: TGTGCCAGCAGCGTGACTAGCGGGACTTACAATGAGCAGTTCTTC
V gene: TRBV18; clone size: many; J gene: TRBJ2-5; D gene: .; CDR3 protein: CASSPQETQYF; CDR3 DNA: TGTGCCAGCAGCCCCCAAGAGACCCAGTACTTC
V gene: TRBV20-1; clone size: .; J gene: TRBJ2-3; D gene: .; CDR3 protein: CSAATRGFDTQYF; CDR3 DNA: TGCAGTGCTGCGACTAGAGGGTTCGATACGCAGTATTTT
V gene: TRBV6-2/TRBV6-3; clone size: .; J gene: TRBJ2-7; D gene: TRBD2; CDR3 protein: CASSYSGLAGEGYEQYF; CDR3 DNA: TGTGCCAGCAGTTACTCCGGACTAGCGGGAGAGGGCTACGAGCAGTACTTC
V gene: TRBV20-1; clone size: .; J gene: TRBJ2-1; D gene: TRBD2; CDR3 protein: CSAGLAGPSYNEQFF; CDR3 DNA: TGCAGTGCTGGACTAGCGGGCCCCTCCTACAATGAGCAGTTCTTC
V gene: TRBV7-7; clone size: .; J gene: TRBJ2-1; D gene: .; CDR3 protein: CASSLGLQNNEQFF; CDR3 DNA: TGTGCCAGCAGCTTGGGACTCCAAAACAATGAGCAGTTCTTC
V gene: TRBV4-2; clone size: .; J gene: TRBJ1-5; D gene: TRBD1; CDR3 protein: CASSQPDRENQPQHF; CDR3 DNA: TGTGCCAGCAGCCAACCAGACAGGGAAAATCAGCCCCAGCATTTT